This T cell receptor beta chain was captured in a study of blood T cells in healthy people across ages. Germline CDR1 SGHRS, CDR2 YFSETQ. The CDR3 spans 12 residues. A second 7 to 11 cycle PCR used barcoded and J-beta primers. One entry per CDR3 protein, called by TCRdb with MiXCR from the 5' RACE reads. Here the sample spans 800,000 to 1,300,000 distinct CDR3 sequences, less than 25% being singletons. Peripheral blood samples of around 9.8 milliliters were drawn from each donor. These data were likewise used in another study, on T cells of mothers and their children. Per that paper: Researchers found no T cell clones that were persistent and microchimeric.

The rearrangement links TRBV5-1 to TRBJ2-5, with 9 bases identical to TRBD1. The DNA end lines up better with TRBJ2-7; the J call may be wrong. The source of this sequence is a girl aged 2 to 10 in good health. Source material: blood. The CDR3 sequence is CASRTGGNEQYF. CDR3 in DNA: TGCGCCAGCAGAACAGGGGGCAACGAGCAGTACTTC.